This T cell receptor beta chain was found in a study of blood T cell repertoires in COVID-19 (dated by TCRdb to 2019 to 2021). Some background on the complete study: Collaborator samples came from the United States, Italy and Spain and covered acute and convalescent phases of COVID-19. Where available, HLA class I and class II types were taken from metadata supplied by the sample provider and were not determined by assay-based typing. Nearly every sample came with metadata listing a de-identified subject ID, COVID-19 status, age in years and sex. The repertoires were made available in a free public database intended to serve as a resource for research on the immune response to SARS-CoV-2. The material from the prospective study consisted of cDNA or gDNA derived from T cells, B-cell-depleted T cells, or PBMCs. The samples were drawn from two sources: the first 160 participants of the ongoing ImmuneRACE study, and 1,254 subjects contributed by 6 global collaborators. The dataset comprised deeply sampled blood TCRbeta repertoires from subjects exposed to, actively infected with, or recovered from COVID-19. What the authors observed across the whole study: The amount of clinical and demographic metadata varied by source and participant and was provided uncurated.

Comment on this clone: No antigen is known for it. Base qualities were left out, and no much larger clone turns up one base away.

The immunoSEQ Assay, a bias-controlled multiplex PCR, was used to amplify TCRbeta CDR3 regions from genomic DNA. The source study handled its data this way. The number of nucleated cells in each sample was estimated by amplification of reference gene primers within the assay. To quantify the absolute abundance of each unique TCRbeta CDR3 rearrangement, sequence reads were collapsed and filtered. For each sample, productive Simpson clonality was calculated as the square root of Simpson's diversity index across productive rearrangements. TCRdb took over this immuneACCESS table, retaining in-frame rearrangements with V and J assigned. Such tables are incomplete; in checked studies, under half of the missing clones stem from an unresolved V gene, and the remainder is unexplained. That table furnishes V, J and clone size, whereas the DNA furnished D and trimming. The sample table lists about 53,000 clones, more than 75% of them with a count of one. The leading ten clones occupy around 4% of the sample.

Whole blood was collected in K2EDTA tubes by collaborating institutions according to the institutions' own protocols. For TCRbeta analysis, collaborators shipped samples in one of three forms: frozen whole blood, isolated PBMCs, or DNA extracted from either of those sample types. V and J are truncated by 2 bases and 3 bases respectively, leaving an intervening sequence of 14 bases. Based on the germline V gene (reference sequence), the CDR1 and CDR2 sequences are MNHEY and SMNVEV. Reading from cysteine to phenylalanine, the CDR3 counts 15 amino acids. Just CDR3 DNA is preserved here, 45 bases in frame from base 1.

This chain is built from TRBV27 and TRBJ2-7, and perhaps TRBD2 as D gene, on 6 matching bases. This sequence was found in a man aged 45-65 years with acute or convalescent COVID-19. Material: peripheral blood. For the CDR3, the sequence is CASSLSAGISYEQYF. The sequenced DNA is TGTGCCAGCAGTTTAAGCGCGGGAATAAGCTACGAGCAGTACTTC.